This T cell receptor beta chain was identified during a study of regulatory T cells in long-lasting Graves disease. As to time point: newly diagnosed GD, antithyroid drugs for less than 3 months. Extracted RNA from PBMCs served as the source of the TCR library. Regarding the study as a whole: The study found lower TCR diversity in persistent Graves' patients than in newly diagnosed ones. Accuracy may have suffered from the small sample size. In persistent patients, shared public clonotypes (about 2,800) outnumbered those in new patients (about 1,000).

Germline lookup yields CDR1 MDHEN and CDR2 SYDVKM. The CDR3 runs 18 residues. Losses at the gene ends were 1 base for V and 2 bases for J; bases not matched to a gene: 11. In building TCR beta libraries, iRepertoire HTBI primers were used together with Arm-PCR of CDR3 regions. TCRdb re-analysed the multiplex PCR reads in MiXCR, keeping a single row per CDR3 protein. The profile shows about 310,000 distinct CDR3 sequences, about a sixth of them singletons. Details on this clonotype: Antigen: not known.

Sample: peripheral blood mononuclear cells (PBMCs), taken at new diagnosis, from a patient treated with antithyroid drugs. The clonotype originates from a female donor with Graves disease. The gene calls are TRBV28 and TRBJ2-7, with 10 bases identical to TRBD2. The CDR3: CASSLLSAGGPWTYEQYF. The CDR3 DNA is TGTGCCAGCAGTTTATTATCAGCGGGAGGGCCGTGGACCTACGAGCAGTACTTC.